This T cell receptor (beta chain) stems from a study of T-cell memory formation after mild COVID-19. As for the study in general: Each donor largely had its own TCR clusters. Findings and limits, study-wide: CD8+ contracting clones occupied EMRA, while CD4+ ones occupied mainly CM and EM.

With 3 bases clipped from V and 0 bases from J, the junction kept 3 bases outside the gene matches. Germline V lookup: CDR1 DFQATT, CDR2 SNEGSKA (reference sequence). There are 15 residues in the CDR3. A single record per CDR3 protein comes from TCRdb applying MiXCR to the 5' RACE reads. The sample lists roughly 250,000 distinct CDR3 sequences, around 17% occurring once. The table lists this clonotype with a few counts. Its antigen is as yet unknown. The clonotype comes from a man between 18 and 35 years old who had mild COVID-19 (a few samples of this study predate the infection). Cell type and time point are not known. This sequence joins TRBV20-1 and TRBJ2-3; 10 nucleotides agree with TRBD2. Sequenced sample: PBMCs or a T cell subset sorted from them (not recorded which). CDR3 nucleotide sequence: TGCAGTGCTAGCCGGACTAGCGGTAGCACAGATACGCAGTATTTT. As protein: CSASRTSGSTDTQYF.